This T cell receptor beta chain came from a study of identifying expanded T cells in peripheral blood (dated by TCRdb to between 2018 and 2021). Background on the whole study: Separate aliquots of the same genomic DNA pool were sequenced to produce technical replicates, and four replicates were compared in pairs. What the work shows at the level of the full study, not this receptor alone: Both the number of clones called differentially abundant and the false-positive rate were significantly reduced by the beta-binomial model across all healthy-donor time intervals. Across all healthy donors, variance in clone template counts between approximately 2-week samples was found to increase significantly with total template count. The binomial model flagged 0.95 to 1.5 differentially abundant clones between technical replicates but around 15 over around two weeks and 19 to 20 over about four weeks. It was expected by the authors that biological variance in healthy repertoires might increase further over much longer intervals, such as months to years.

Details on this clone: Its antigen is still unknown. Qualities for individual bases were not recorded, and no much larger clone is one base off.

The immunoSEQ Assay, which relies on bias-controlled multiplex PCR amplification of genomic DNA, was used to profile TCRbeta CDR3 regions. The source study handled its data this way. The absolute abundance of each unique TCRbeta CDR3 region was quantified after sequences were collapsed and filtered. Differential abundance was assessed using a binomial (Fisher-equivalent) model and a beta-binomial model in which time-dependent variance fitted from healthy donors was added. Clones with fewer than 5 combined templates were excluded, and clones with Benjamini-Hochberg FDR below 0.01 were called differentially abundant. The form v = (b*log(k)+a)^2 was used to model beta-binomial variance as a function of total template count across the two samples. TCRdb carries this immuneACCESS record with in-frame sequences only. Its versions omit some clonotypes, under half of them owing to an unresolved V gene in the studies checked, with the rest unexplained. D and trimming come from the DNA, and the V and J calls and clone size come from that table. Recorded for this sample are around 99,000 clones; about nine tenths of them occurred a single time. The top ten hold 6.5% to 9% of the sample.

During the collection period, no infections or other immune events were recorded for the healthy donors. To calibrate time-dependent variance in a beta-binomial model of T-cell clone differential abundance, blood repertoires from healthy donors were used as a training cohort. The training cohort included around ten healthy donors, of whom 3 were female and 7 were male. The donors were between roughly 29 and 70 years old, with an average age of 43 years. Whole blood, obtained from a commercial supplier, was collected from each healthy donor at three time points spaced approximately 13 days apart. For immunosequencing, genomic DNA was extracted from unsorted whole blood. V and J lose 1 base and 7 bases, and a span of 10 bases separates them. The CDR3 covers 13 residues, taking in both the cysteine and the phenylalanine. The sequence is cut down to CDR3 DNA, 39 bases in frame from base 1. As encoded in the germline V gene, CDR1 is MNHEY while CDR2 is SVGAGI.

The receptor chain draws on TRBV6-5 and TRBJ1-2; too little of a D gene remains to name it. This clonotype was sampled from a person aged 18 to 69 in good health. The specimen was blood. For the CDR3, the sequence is CASSYFQRSGYTF. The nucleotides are TGTGCCAGCAGTTACTTCCAGCGGAGTGGCTACACCTTC.